This T cell receptor beta chain appears in the sequencing data of a study of blood T cell repertoires in COVID-19. Study summary: T cells, B-cell-depleted T cells, or PBMCs supplied cDNA or gDNA.

Unmatched junction bases numbered 7, after V lost 6 bases and J lost 0 bases. Germline V gene sequence: CDR1 ENHRY, CDR2 SYGVKD. The length of the CDR3 is 17 residues. In the original workflow: Estimated nucleated cell counts came from reference gene primer amplification. Here immunoSEQ multiplex PCR was the method, and the copy in TCRdb shows in-frame clones only, minus some. V, J and clone size are taken as reported in that table, and D and trimming were inferred from the DNA itself. The sample holds 110,000 to 150,000 clones; roughly 79% are singletons and the top ten take around 8.4%. The J gene is TRBJ2-3, the V gene TRBV10-3, with TRBD2 matching over 12 bases. This sequence originates from a human donor in a cohort sampled during active COVID-19. Source material: peripheral blood. Here the CDR3 DNA reads TGTGCCATCAGAGGGGACGGGACTAGCGGGAGCACAGATACGCAGTATTTT. This encodes CAIRGDGTSGSTDTQYF.